This is a list of T cell receptor beta chains from one sample in a study of T cell responses to AZD1222 COVID-19 vaccine. Sequenced by immunoSEQ multiplex PCR; TCRdb stores in-frame clones only, minus some. The sample carries about 79,000 clones, 65% to 85% recorded once. The material sequenced was peripheral blood, taken on day 0 of AZD1222 vaccination. All receptors come from an adult in good health. Each CDR3 is given with its conserved first and last residue. D genes are given only for firm matches. Not every row has a clone size; where given, it reads once, few, many or a size class.

J gene	V gene	D gene	clone size	CDR3 DNA	CDR3 protein
TRBJ1-3	TRBV3-1/TRBV3-2	NA	NA	TGTGCCAGCAGCCCCCAGGGTTCTGGAAACACCATATATTTT	CASSPQGSGNTIYF
TRBJ1-2	TRBV3-1/TRBV3-2	TRBD1	NA	TGTGCCAGCAGCCGAAGTGGGGACAGGGCCTTGGGAGGCTACACCTTC	CASSRSGDRALGGYTF
TRBJ2-7	TRBV7-8	TRBD2	NA	TGTGCCAGCAGCCCCCCTAGCGGGGGGAAGAACGAGCAGTACTTC	CASSPPSGGKNEQYF
TRBJ2-7	TRBV5-5	NA	NA	TGTGCCAGCAGCTTGGACGGATACGAGCAGTACTTC	CASSLDGYEQYF
TRBJ2-7	TRBV6-2/TRBV6-3	NA	few	TGTGCCAGCAGTACCGGGTCTTCCTCCTACGAGCAGTACTTC	CASSTGSSSYEQYF
TRBJ1-2	TRBV14	NA	NA	TGTGCCAGCAGCCCCATAGGGCGACAGATCTATGGCTACACCTTC	CASSPIGRQIYGYTF
TRBJ1-2	TRBV5-4	NA	NA	TGTGCCAGCAGCTTGGTGGGTGGGCAGCGTGGAGGCTACACCTTC	CASSLVGGQRGGYTF
TRBJ1-2	TRBV11-2	NA	NA	TGTGCCAGCAGCTCCGGAAGTGGCGGCTACACCTTC	CASSSGSGGYTF
TRBJ1-3	TRBV9	NA	NA	TGTGCCAGCAGCGTAGCGGCCTCTGGAAACACCATATATTTT	CASSVAASGNTIYF
TRBJ2-7	TRBV6-5	NA	NA	TGTGCCAGCAGGGTGGGGACCCCCTCCTACGAGCAGTACTTC	CASRVGTPSYEQYF
TRBJ2-7	TRBV6-7	TRBD1	few	TGTGCCAGCAGAGCCTCCGACAGGGGCCCAAGCTCCTACGAGCAGTACTTC	CASRASDRGPSSYEQYF
TRBJ1-5	TRBV19	NA	NA	TGTGCCAGTAGTATACGGGACGTAGGCAATCAGCCCCAGCATTTT	CASSIRDVGNQPQHF
TRBJ1-6	TRBV4-1	NA	NA	TGCGCCAGCAGCCCGCCGGGGTTTAATTCACCCCTCCACTTT	CASSPPGFNSPLHF
TRBJ2-2	TRBV19	TRBD1	NA	TGTGCCAGTAGCCCGGGACAGCCAAACACCGGGGAGCTGTTTTTT	CASSPGQPNTGELFF
TRBJ1-2	TRBV3-1/TRBV3-2	NA	NA	TGTGCCAGCAGCCAAATTATTGGGGGAAGCGACTATGGCTACACCTTC	CASSQIIGGSDYGYTF
TRBJ1-5	TRBV4-1	NA	many	TGCGCCAGCAGCCAAGGTCGCCCGGGGCATTTGCAAGCGGGAAATCAGCCCCAGCATTTT	CASSQGRPGHLQAGNQPQHF
TRBJ2-7	TRBV12-3/TRBV12-4	NA	once	TGTGCCAGCAGTACTAACAGAAACGAGCAGTACTTC	CASSTNRNEQYF
TRBJ1-4	TRBV2	NA	NA	TGTGCCAGCAGGGGGGACGGTGGGACAGAAAAACTGTTTTTT	CASRGDGGTEKLFF
TRBJ1-1	TRBV5-5	NA	NA	TGTGCCAGCAGCTTGGGGGGCGTTGGCACTGAAGCTTTCTTT	CASSLGGVGTEAFF
TRBJ2-1	TRBV7-2	NA	NA	TGTGCCAGCAGCCCGGGATTCCGGGTAAATGAGCAGTTCTTC	CASSPGFRVNEQFF
TRBJ2-2	TRBV29-1	TRBD1	NA	TGCAGCGTAGGGACAGGGGCCACCGGGGAGCTGTTTTTT	CSVGTGATGELFF
TRBJ2-3	TRBV5-1	TRBD1	NA	TGCGCCAGCAGCGCCTTGGCAGGGGGTTCGGATACGCAGTATTTT	CASSALAGGSDTQYF
TRBJ1-1	TRBV2	TRBD1	few	TGTGCCAGCACTTGGGACAGGAGGAACACTGAAGCTTTCTTT	CASTWDRRNTEAFF
TRBJ2-1	TRBV5-1	NA	NA	TGCGCCAGCAGCTTGGATAGCGGCCGTGAGCAGTTCTTC	CASSLDSGREQFF
TRBJ2-3	TRBV29-1	NA	NA	TGCAGCGCCCGGTGGGGGGCGGCGGCTACGCAGTATTTT	CSARWGAAATQYF